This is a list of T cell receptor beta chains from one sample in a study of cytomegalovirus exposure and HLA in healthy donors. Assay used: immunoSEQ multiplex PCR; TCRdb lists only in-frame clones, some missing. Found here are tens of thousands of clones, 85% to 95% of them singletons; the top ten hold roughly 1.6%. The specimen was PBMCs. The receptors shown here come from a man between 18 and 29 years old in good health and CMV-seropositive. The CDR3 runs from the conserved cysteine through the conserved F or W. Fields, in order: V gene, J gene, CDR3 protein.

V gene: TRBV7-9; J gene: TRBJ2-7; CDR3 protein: CASSWSGTAYEQYF
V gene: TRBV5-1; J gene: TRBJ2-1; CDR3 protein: CASSLGISASGDEQFF
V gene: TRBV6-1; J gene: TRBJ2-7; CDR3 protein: CASSDLTGVEQYF
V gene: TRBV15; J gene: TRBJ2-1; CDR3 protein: CATSRPRGGAGRVNEQFF
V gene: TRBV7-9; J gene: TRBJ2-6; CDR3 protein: CASSSQGGGANVLTF
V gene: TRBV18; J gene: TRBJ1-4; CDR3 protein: CASSSGQGSTNEKLFF
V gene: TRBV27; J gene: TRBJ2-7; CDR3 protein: CASSTRLATNYEQYF
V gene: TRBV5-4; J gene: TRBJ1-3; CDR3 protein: CASSYDGSSGNTIYF
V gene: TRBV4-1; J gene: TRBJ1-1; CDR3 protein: CASSQGAGLTEAFF
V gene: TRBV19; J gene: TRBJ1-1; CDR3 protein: CASSPINTEAFF
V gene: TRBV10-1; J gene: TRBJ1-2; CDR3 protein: CASSVPGGGYTF
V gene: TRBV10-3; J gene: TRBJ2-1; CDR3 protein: CAISEGLAGASSYNEQFF
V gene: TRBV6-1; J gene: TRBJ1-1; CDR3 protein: CASSQGVMNTEAFF
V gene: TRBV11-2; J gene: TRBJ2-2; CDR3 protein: CASSLDSFREDMTGELFF
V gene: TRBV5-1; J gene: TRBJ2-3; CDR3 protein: CASSLDRTNTDTQYF